This entry describes one T cell receptor (beta chain). MiXCR, run by TCRdb on the RT-PCR reads, gives a single entry per CDR3 protein. The repertoire has just under 550,000 distinct CDR3 sequences, roughly 25% of them found once; the top ten carry 2.5% to 3%. The sample is drawn from a study of response to subunit inactivated influenza vaccine. These data were likewise used in another study, on T cells expressing NK-cell markers. That work states: The authors generated TCR beta cDNA through 5'RACE template switching with UMIs. The authors derived TCR beta repertoires from sorted CD3+CD56+NKG2C+, CD3+CD56+NKG2C- and CD3+CD56-NKG2C+ T cells.

This material consisted of CD4+ T cells sorted from PBMCs, taken 12 days after vaccination. This clonotype originated in a man between 50 and 59 years old who received an inactivated influenza vaccine.

The DNA of the CDR3 is TGTGCCAGCAGCGAGACTTCCGGGACTAGCGGATACAATGAGCAGTTCTTC. Translation: CASSETSGTSGYNEQFF. J is TRBJ2-1 and V is TRBV5-6; 11 positions agree with TRBD2. With V trimmed by 4 bases and J by 4 bases, 10 bases remained unmatched. The germline gives CDR1 SGHDT, CDR2 YYEEEE. The CDR3 extends over 17 amino acids. The full variable domain, its missing parts supplied by reference TRBV5-6 and TRBJ2-1, is DAGVTQSPTHLIKTRGQQVTLRCSPKSGHDTVSWYQQALGQGPQFIFQYYEEEERQRGNFPDRFSGHQFPNYSSELNVNALLLGDSALYLCASSETSGTSGYNEQFFGPGTRLTVL.